One and the same sample provided the 2 T cell receptor beta chains below, sequenced in a study of blood T cells in healthy people across ages. Next came a second PCR, run for about 7 to 12 cycles, which used a sample-barcoded 5' primer along with a J-beta primer mix. One entry per CDR3 protein, called by TCRdb with MiXCR from the 5' RACE reads. The profile shows hundreds of thousands of distinct CDR3 sequences, about 28% of them singletons. Sample: blood. The receptors were gathered from a woman older than 75 in good health.

The rearrangement uses TRBV20-1 and TRBJ1-2; TRBD1 is a possible D gene (5 bases). Trimming took 4 bases from V and 4 from J, leaving 16 bases between them. The CDR3 totals 14 residues. Germline-derived CDR1 and CDR2 are DFQATT and SNEGSKA (reference sequence). CDR3 loop: CSATDGTVIYGYTF. In nucleotides, the CDR3 is TGCAGTGCTACCGACGGGACCGTGATCTATGGCTACACCTTC.

This clonotype was detected ten times or more. The chain combines TRBV10-3 with TRBJ1-2; D is unclear. The CDR3 is 15 amino acids. Germline assignment: CDR1 ENHRY and CDR2 SYGVKD. Trimming shortened V by 3 bases and J by 2 bases, and 13 bases separated the two germline ends. For the CDR3, the DNA is TGTGCCATCAGTGACCAGATGGGCGGCAACTATGGCTACACCTTC. Its translation: CAISDQMGGNYGYTF.